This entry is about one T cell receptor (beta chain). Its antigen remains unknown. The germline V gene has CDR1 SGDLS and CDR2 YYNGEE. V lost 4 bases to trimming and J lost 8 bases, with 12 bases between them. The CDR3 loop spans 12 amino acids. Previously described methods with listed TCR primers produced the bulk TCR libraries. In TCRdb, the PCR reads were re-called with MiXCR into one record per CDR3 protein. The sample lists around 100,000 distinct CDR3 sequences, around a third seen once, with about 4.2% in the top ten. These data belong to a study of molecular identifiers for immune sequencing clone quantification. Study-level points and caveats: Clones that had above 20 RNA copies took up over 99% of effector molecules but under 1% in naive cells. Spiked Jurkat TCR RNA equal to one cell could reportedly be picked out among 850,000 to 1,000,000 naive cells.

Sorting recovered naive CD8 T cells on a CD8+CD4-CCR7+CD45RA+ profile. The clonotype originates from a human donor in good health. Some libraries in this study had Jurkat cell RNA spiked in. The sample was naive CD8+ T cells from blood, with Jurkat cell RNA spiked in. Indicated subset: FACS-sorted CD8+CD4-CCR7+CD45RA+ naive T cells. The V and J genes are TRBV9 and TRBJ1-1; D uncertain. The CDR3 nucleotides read TGTGCCAGCAGCCCTTACCCGGAAGAAGCTTTCTTT. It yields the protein CASSPYPEEAFF.